This T cell receptor beta chain was profiled in a study of T cells in Graves' hyperthyroidism and ophthalmopathy. TCR beta CDR3 region amplification was performed from RNA transcripts. Primed by the HTBI set, a first-round RT-PCR was run on the TCR CDR3. MiXCR, run by TCRdb on the multiplex PCR reads, gives a single entry per CDR3 protein. The data hold under 400,000 distinct CDR3 sequences, with over 20% observed a single time. The CDR3 loop spans 14 amino acids. Germline loops: CDR1 SGHTA, CDR2 FQGNSA. V was pared by 1 base and J by 4 bases, with 10 bases between. This receptor was obtained from a woman aged 45-65 years with Graves' hyperthyroidism. V and J are TRBV7-2 and TRBJ1-1; D gene unclear. What was sequenced was blood. The CDR3 reads CASSLGSWGTEAFF. CDR3 in DNA: TGTGCCAGCAGCTTAGGCTCGTGGGGCACTGAAGCTTTCTTT.